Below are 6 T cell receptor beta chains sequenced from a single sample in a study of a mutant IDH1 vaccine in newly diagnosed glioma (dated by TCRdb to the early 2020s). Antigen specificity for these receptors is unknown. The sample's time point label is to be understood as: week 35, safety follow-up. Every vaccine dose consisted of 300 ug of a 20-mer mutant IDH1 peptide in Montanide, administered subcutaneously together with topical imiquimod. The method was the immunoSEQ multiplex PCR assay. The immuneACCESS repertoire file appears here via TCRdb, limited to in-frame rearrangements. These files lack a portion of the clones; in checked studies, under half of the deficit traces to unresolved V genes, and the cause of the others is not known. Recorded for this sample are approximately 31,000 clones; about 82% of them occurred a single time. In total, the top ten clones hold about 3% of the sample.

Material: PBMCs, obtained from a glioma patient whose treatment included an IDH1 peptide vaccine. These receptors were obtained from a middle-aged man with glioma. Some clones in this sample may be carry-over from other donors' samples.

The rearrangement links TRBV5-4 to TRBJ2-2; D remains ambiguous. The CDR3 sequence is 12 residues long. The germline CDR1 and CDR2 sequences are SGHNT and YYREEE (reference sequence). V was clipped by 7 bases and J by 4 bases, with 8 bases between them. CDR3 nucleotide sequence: TGTGCCAGCGCTACACCCACCGGGGAGCTGTTTTTT. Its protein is CASATPTGELFF.

The CDR3 loop reads CASSSRQEQYF. CDR3 in DNA: TGTGCCAGCAGCTCAAGACAGGAGCAGTACTTC. The rearrangement joins TRBV5-5 to TRBJ2-7; D is possibly TRBD1 (5 bases). Trimming removed 3 bases from V and 7 bases from J, with 8 bases in between. The CDR3 spans 11 residues. Germline CDR1 reads SGHKS; CDR2 reads YYEKEE (reference sequence).

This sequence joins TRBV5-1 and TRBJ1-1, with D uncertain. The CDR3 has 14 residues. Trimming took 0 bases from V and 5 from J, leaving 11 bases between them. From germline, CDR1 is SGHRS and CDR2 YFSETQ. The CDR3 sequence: CASSLGWERTEAFF. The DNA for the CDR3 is TGCGCCAGCAGCTTGGGATGGGAAAGGACTGAAGCTTTCTTT.

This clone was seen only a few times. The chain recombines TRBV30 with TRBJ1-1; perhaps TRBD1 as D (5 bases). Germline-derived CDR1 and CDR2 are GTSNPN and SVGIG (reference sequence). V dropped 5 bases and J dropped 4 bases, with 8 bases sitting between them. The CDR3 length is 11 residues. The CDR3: CAWGTATEAFF. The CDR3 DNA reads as TGTGCCTGGGGGACGGCCACTGAAGCTTTCTTT.

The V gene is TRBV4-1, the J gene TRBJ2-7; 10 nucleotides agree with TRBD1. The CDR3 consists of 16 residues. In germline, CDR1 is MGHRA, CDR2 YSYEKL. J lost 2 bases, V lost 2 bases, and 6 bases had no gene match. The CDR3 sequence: CASSQNSGQGAYEQYF. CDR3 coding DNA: TGCGCCAGCAGCCAAAACAGCGGACAGGGGGCCTACGAGCAGTACTTC.

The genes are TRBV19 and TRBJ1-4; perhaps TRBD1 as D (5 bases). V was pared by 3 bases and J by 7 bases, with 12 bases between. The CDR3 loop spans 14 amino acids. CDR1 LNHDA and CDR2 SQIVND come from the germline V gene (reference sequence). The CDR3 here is CASSIIARAEKLFF. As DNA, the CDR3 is TGTGCCAGTAGTATTATCGCCAGGGCTGAAAAACTGTTTTTT.